This paragraph reports one T cell receptor (beta chain). Antigen specificity is unknown. The data derive from a study of T cell responses to AZD1222 COVID-19 vaccine. Findings and limits, study-wide: Mostly white British, mostly female donors; authors suggested clonal diversity may be underestimated. Baseline serology detected seropositivity in only a handful of AZD1222 recipients. Reportedly, nearly half of unique spike TCRs recognized epitopes outside B.1.351/B.1.1.7 mutations.

Profiling relied on immunoSEQ multiplex PCR, and the TCRdb table lists in-frame clones only, not all of them. Here the sample spans about 160,000 clones, about 93% being singletons. This CDR3 region has 14 residues. The V gene lost 4 bases and the J gene lost 0 bases, with 10 bases spanning the gap. Germline CDR1 reads SGHNT; CDR2 reads YYREEE (reference sequence). Sequences were derived from peripheral blood, sampled on day 0 of AZD1222 vaccination. This chain joins TRBV5-4 and TRBJ2-5; D is unresolved. This sequence was found in an adult in good health. The CDR3 nucleotides are TGTGCCAGCAGCCCCCCTGGGTACCAAGAGACCCAGTACTTC. Amino acids: CASSPPGYQETQYF.